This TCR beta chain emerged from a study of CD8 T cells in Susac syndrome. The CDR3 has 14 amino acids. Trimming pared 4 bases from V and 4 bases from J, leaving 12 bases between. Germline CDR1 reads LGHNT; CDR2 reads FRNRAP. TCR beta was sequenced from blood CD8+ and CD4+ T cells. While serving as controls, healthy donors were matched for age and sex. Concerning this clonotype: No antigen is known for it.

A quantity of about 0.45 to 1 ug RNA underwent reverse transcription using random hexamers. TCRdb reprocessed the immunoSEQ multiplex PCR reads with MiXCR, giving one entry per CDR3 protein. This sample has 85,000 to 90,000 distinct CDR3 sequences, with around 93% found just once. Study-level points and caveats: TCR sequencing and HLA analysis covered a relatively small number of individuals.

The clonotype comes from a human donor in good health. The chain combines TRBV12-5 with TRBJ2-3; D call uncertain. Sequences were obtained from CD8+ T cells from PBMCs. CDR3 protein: CASGWARYSDTQYF. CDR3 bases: TGTGCTAGTGGTTGGGCCCGGTATTCAGATACGCAGTATTTT.